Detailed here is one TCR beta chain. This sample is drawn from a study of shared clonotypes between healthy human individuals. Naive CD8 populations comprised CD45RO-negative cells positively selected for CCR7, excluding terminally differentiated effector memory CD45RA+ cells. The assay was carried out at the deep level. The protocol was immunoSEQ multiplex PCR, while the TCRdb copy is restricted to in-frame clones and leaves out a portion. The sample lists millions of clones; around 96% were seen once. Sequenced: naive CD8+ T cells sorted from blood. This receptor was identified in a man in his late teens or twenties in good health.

This CDR3 reads CASTLSPGTGIGGYTF. CDR3 coding DNA: TGTGCCAGCACCTTAAGTCCCGGGACAGGGATCGGCGGCTACACCTTC. The chain couples TRBV27 to TRBJ1-2; TRBD1 matches at 9 bases. The CDR3 loop spans 16 amino acids. V lost 7 bases to trimming and J lost 8 bases; unmatched junction nucleotides: 17. Germline assignment: CDR1 MNHEY and CDR2 SMNVEV (reference sequence).